This TCR beta chain is from a study of blood T cell repertoires in COVID-19 (dated by TCRdb to between 2020 and 2021). Background on the whole study: Collaborator samples came from the United States, Italy and Spain and covered acute and convalescent phases of COVID-19. The material from the prospective study consisted of cDNA or gDNA derived from T cells, B-cell-depleted T cells, or PBMCs. Deeply sampled blood TCRbeta repertoires from subjects exposed to, actively infected with, or recovered from COVID-19 were included in the dataset. A freely available public database, intended as a resource for researchers studying the immune response to SARS-CoV-2, is where the repertoires were released. The samples were drawn from two sources: the first 160 participants of the ongoing ImmuneRACE study, and 1,200 or so subjects contributed by 6 global collaborators. A de-identified subject ID, COVID-19 status, age in years and sex were almost always included in the sample metadata. HLA class I and class II types, where available, came from metadata supplied by the sample provider rather than from assay-based typing. Beyond this particular receptor, the publication reports: The amount of clinical and demographic metadata varied by source and participant and was provided uncurated.

The germline V end is reduced by 3 bases and the J end by 6 bases; junction bases left unmatched: 15. CDR1 LNHDA and CDR2 SQIVND are derived from the germline V gene (reference sequence). The CDR3 runs 17 amino acids, cysteine and phenylalanine included. The sequence is cut down to CDR3 DNA, 51 bases in frame from base 1. TCRbeta CDR3 regions were amplified from genomic DNA by means of the immunoSEQ Assay, a bias-controlled multiplex PCR. The paper's processing steps were these. Within the assay, amplification of reference gene primers was used to estimate how many nucleated cells each sample contained. To quantify the absolute abundance of each unique TCRbeta CDR3 rearrangement, sequence reads were collapsed and filtered. For each sample, productive Simpson clonality was calculated as the square root of Simpson's diversity index across productive rearrangements. TCRdb stores this immuneACCESS table with in-frame sequences only. Part of the clones is absent; in the studies checked, under half of the shortfall reflects unresolved V genes, and no reason is known for the rest. V and J calls and clone size are those listed in that table; D and trimming were worked out from the DNA. The sample table shows some 110,000 clones, and around nine tenths are seen once. Together, the top ten hold about 4.5% of the sample.

Whole blood was collected in K2EDTA tubes by collaborating institutions according to the institutions' own protocols. For TCRbeta analysis, collaborators shipped samples in one of three forms: frozen whole blood, isolated PBMCs, or DNA extracted from either of those sample types. Remarks on this clone: Its antigen is unknown. No qualities accompany the bases; no much larger clone lies one base away.

The receptor comes from a man between 35 and 55 years old with acute or convalescent COVID-19. Sequenced sample: peripheral blood. The chain is made from TRBV19 and TRBJ1-2; TRBD1 fits 8 bases in the junction. For the CDR3, the sequence is CASSISGRGLYIDGYTF. Read as DNA, the sequence is TGTGCCAGTAGTATTTCCGGCAGGGGGCTTTATATTGATGGCTACACCTTC.